Listed here are 27 T cell receptor beta chains from one sample, sequenced in a study of regulatory T cells in long-lasting Graves disease. Time point noted: newly diagnosed GD, antithyroid drugs for less than 3 months. Researchers made the TCR library from RNA that was extracted from PBMCs. Researchers made TCR beta libraries by using iRepertoire HTBI primers and running Arm-PCR on CDR3 regions. MiXCR, applied by TCRdb to the multiplex PCR reads, yields one record per CDR3 protein. The repertoire holds over 500,000 distinct CDR3 sequences, with about 16% as singletons. These data are also associated with another study on T cells in Graves' hyperthyroidism and ophthalmopathy.

The sequencing here drew on peripheral blood mononuclear cells (PBMCs), taken at new diagnosis, from a patient treated with antithyroid drugs. These receptors came from a woman aged 30 to 39 with Graves disease.

This clonotype has ten or more counts. The V call is TRBV30, the J call TRBJ1-4; no definite D call. There are 12 residues in the CDR3. Trimming took off 3 bases at V and 8 bases at J, with 10 bases between the two ends. Germline V gives CDR1 GTSNPN, CDR2 SVGIG (reference sequence). CDR3 coding DNA: TGTGCCTGGAGCGGGAGGCGGGAAAAACTGTTTTTT. Translation gives CAWSGRREKLFF.

Concerning this clonotype itself: A far more abundant clone sits one base away, making this likely a read error. The rearrangement joins TRBV6-5 to TRBJ1-5, with a tentative D call TRBD1 (5 bases). This CDR3 is 14 amino acids long. CDR1 and CDR2 from the germline V gene are MNHEY and SVGAGI. In DNA form, the CDR3 reads TGTGCCAGCAGTTATAGGGGAGGCAATCGGCCCCAGCATTTT. Amino acid sequence: CASSYRGGNRPQHF.

Regarding this clonotype: This may stem from a read error, because a much larger clone lies one nucleotide away. The chain is built from TRBV28 and TRBJ2-7, with D tentatively TRBD2 (6 bases). Germline V gene sequence: CDR1 MDHEN, CDR2 SYDVKM. Between the trimmed V and J ends, which lost 2 bases and 7 bases, there was a span of 18 bases. The CDR3 contains 15 residues. CDR3 nucleotides: TGTGCCAGCAGTTTAGGCGGGGAAAAATACAATGAGCAGTACTTC. It translates to CASSLGGEKYNEQYF.

This clonotype was seen repeatedly, ten times or more. The chain joins TRBV11-2 to TRBJ1-1, with D perhaps TRBD1 (6 bases). CDR3 length: 13 residues. V lost 6 bases, J lost 5 bases, and 13 bases lay in between. The germline CDR1 and CDR2 sequences are SGHAT and FQNNGV. The CDR3 bases are TGTGCCAGCAGGGAGAGGGGGGGGACTGAAGCTTTCTTT. This codes for CASRERGGTEAFF.

The CDR3 protein is CATSRNREPGDYSGNTIYF. The CDR3 nucleotides are TGTGCCACCAGCAGAAACCGGGAGCCAGGGGACTACTCGGGAAACACCATATATTTT. The chain joins TRBV15 to TRBJ1-3; possible D gene TRBD1, 6 bases. This CDR3 region has 19 residues. Germline values: CDR1 LNHNV, CDR2 YYDKDF (reference sequence). V was shortened by 2 bases and J by 4 bases, with 24 bases between the two germline ends.

This clonotype was seen repeatedly, ten times or more. This chain uses TRBV11-2 with TRBJ2-1; D is ambiguous. Germline V gene data show CDR1 as SGHAT and CDR2 as FQNNGV. V was pared by 1 base and J by 5 bases, with 15 bases between. This CDR3 region has 16 residues. CDR3 sequence: CASSLVSTLGHNEQFF. The CDR3 DNA reads TGTGCCAGCAGCTTAGTGAGTACCTTAGGGCACAATGAGCAGTTCTTC.

This clonotype has a count of ten or more. The J gene is TRBJ2-1, the V gene TRBV7-9, with TRBD2 matching over 10 bases. V shed 7 bases, J shed 3 bases, and the junction held 6 bases outside the gene matches. Per germline, CDR1 SEHNR and CDR2 FQNEAQ (reference sequence). This CDR3 has 15 amino acids. CDR3 in DNA: TGTGCCAGCACCCCCAGCGGGAGGGACTACAATGAGCAGTTCTTC. Protein: CASTPSGRDYNEQFF.

The V gene is TRBV3-1, the J gene TRBJ1-2, with no clear D. Germline V lookup: CDR1 LGHDT, CDR2 YNNKEL (reference sequence). V lost 1 base and J lost 8, with 14 bases in between. The CDR3 loop spans 14 amino acids. CDR3 DNA: TGTGCCAGCAGCCAAGTCTCGCGGCTGGGGGGCTACACCTTC. Translating gives CASSQVSRLGGYTF.

This clonotype was counted ten times or more. This chain joins TRBV2 and TRBJ1-1; the D gene is possibly TRBD1 (6 bases). The CDR3 spans 16 residues. The V gene's germline CDR1 is SNHLY and CDR2 FYNNEI. V gave up 6 bases and J gave up 6 bases, with 23 bases separating them. The CDR3 nucleotides are TGTGCCAGCAGGAGGGGGGGGCGGGTTTTTCCGGCTGAAGCTTTCTTT. This codes for CASRRGGRVFPAEAFF.

This clonotype was counted many times. The chain employs TRBV11-2 and TRBJ2-3; D unresolved. Trimming shortened V by 4 bases and J by 2 bases, and 16 bases separated the two germline ends. CDR3 length: 16 residues. Germline loops: CDR1 SGHAT, CDR2 FQNNGV. The CDR3 loop reads CASSSRPNSVTDTQYF. The CDR3 DNA follows: TGTGCCAGCAGCTCCCGGCCCAATTCGGTCACAGATACGCAGTATTTT.

This clonotype was counted at least ten times. The genes are TRBV24-1 and TRBJ2-7; TRBD1 matches 7 bases. The CDR3 is 14 amino acids. V lost 4 bases to trimming and J lost 2 bases; unmatched junction nucleotides: 4. Germline V gives CDR1 KGHDR, CDR2 SFDVKD. CDR3 sequence reads: CATSDSTGPYEQYF. DNA of the CDR3: TGTGCCACCAGTGACTCGACAGGGCCCTACGAGCAGTACTTC.

Ten or more counts support this clonotype. The chain links TRBV11-2 to TRBJ2-5; TRBD2 agrees at 7 bases. The CDR3 totals 15 residues. Trimming removed 4 bases from V and 0 bases from J; junction bases left unmatched: 5. CDR1 is SGHAT, CDR2 FQNNGV, per germline. CDR3 bases: TGTGCCAGCAGCTCCGGGACTAAGTACCAAGAGACCCAGTACTTC. This sequence encodes CASSSGTKYQETQYF. Looking up the rest from reference TRBV11-2 and TRBJ2-5 gives the full variable domain: EAGVAQSPRYKIIEKRQSVAFWCNPISGHATLYWYQQILGQGPKLLIQFQNNGVVDDSQLPKDRFSAERLKGVDSTLKIQPAKLEDSAVYLCASSSGTKYQETQYFGPGTRLLVL.

As for this clonotype: This may stem from a read error, because a much larger clone lies one nucleotide away. This sequence joins TRBV6-2 or TRBV6-3 and TRBJ2-3, with 11 bases lining up with TRBD2. The CDR3 contains 15 residues. Germline V gives CDR1 MNHEY, CDR2 SVGEGT. CDR3 loop: CTSSSSGRSPDTQYF. The CDR3 coding sequence is TGTACCAGCAGCTCTAGCGGGAGGAGCCCAGATACGCAGTATTTT.

This clonotype was seen ten or more times. V usage is TRBV7-8 and J usage is TRBJ2-2, with D perhaps matching TRBD1 (5 bases). CDR1 SGHVS and CDR2 FQNEAQ come from the germline V gene. The CDR3 is 17 residues long. The germline V and J ends were trimmed by 2 bases and 0 bases, with 13 bases remaining between them. The CDR3 coding sequence is TGTGCCAGCAGCTTACAGGGATTCCTAGCGAACACCGGGGAGCTGTTTTTT. Its protein is CASSLQGFLANTGELFF.

This clonotype was found many times. CDR3 nucleotide sequence: TGTGCCAGCAGTTTATCGATTGGGACAACAAAAGAGACCCAGTACTTC. Amino acids: CASSLSIGTTKETQYF. The chain has TRBV27 and TRBJ2-5; maybe TRBD1 (6 bases). CDR1 MNHEY and CDR2 SMNVEV come from the germline V gene (reference sequence). The CDR3 contains 16 residues. V was clipped by 0 bases and J by 3 bases, with 14 bases between them.

This clonotype appeared a few times. CDR3: CASSYIGGSNEQYF. The CDR3 DNA sequence: TGTGCCAGCAGTTACATTGGGGGTTCCAACGAGCAGTACTTC. The V and J genes are TRBV6-2 or TRBV6-3 and TRBJ2-7; D may be TRBD1 or TRBD2 (5 bases each). Germline values: CDR1 MNHEY, CDR2 SVGEGT. V dropped 2 bases and J dropped 5 bases, with 13 bases sitting between them. The CDR3 consists of 14 residues.

This clonotype was found a few times. The rearrangement links TRBV7-2 to TRBJ2-1, with TRBD2 matching 8 bases. The V gene's germline CDR1 is SGHTA and CDR2 FQGNSA. The V and J ends lost 5 bases and 0 bases, in that order; junction bases with no gene match: 9. The CDR3 extends over 17 amino acids. The CDR3 region has the DNA TGTGCCAGCAGCCCAAGGCACAGCGGGAGCTCCTACAATGAGCAGTTCTTC. Amino acids: CASSPRHSGSSYNEQFF.

Many counts were recorded for this clonotype. CDR3 bases: TGTGCCAGCAGTTTGGCAGGGGGGCGCTGGGGAAATGGCTACACCTTC. Its protein product is CASSLAGGRWGNGYTF. The V gene is TRBV12-3 or TRBV12-4, the J gene TRBJ1-2; the match to TRBD1 covers 7 bases. Trimming cost V 3 bases and J 6 bases; bases outside gene matches: 13. The length of the CDR3 is 16 residues.

A few counts support this clonotype. The chain is built from TRBV6-1 and TRBJ1-2, with 10 bases matching TRBD1. CDR1 and CDR2 from the germline V gene are MNHNS and SASEGT. Losses at the gene ends were 6 bases for V and 7 bases for J; bases not matched to a gene: 5. The CDR3 consists of 13 residues. The CDR3 DNA reads TGTGCCAGCAGCCGGGACAGGGGACGTGGCTACACCTTC. Translating it yields CASSRDRGRGYTF.

This clonotype has just a few counts. The CDR3 is CASSLRGGSGNTIYF. The CDR3 nucleotides read TGTGCCAGCAGCTTGCGGGGAGGCTCTGGAAACACCATATATTTT. The genes are TRBV5-5 and TRBJ1-3; D gene unclear. Germline CDR1 is SGHKS and CDR2 is YYEKEE (reference sequence). Trimming stripped 1 base from V and 0 bases from J, with 8 bases between. The CDR3 totals 15 residues.

Of note for this clonotype: A much more abundant neighbour one base away suggests this may be a read error. This rearrangement joins TRBV11-2 to TRBJ2-7; TRBD1 aligns across 9 bases. J gave up 2 bases and V 4 bases, and 3 bases lay outside the gene matches. Germline lookup yields CDR1 SGHAT and CDR2 FQNNGV. The CDR3 spans 14 residues. As DNA, the CDR3 is TGTGCCAGCAGCTCCCGGACAGGGGCCTACGAGCAGTACTTC. Protein sequence: CASSSRTGAYEQYF.

V usage is TRBV5-1 and J usage is TRBJ2-5, with TRBD1 identical over 9 bases. The CDR3 loop spans 15 amino acids. Germline assignment: CDR1 SGHRS and CDR2 YFSETQ. Trimming cost V 5 bases and J 5 bases; bases outside gene matches: 10. CDR3: CASSQTSGTGETQYF. The CDR3 DNA sequence: TGCGCCAGCAGTCAAACCTCCGGGACAGGGGAGACCCAGTACTTC. The full variable domain, its missing parts supplied by reference TRBV5-1 and TRBJ2-5, is KAGVTQTPRYLIKTRGQQVTLSCSPISGHRSVSWYQQTPGQGLQFLFEYFSETQRNKGNFPGRFSGRQFSNSRSEMNVSTLELGDSALYLCASSQTSGTGETQYFGPGTRLLVL.

The rearrangement uses TRBV7-2 and TRBJ2-5; D is possibly TRBD2 (6 bases). The V gene's germline CDR1 is SGHTA and CDR2 FQGNSA. The CDR3 is made up of 13 amino acids. V was cut by 10 bases and J by 2 bases, with 14 bases left in between. For the CDR3, the DNA is TGTGCCACTCACTCGGGAGTACAAGAGACCCAGTACTTC. Protein sequence: CATHSGVQETQYF.

This clonotype showed up just a few times. The chain joins TRBV5-1 to TRBJ1-1, with D perhaps TRBD1 (6 bases). Germline V gives CDR1 SGHRS, CDR2 YFSETQ. Trimming left V 5 bases short and J 1 base short, with 12 bases between. This CDR3 is built from 14 residues. CDR3: CASSPVRGNTEAFF. The DNA for the CDR3 is TGCGCCAGCAGTCCAGTCAGGGGGAACACTGAAGCTTTCTTT. Supplemented by reference TRBV5-1 and TRBJ1-1, the full variable domain reads KAGVTQTPRYLIKTRGQQVTLSCSPISGHRSVSWYQQTPGQGLQFLFEYFSETQRNKGNFPGRFSGRQFSNSRSEMNVSTLELGDSALYLCASSPVRGNTEAFFGQGTRLTVV.

The genes are TRBV7-3 and TRBJ2-7, with D possibly being TRBD1 (6 bases). This CDR3 contains 15 residues. The V end lost 5 bases, the J end lost 4 bases, and 18 bases lay between the germline ends. Looked up from germline, CDR1 is SGHTA and CDR2 is FQGTGA. Here the CDR3 DNA reads TGTGCCAGCAGCCCGATCAGGGGCGATCTATACGAGCAGTACTTC. Translating it yields CASSPIRGDLYEQYF. Full variable domain (outside the CDR3, taken from reference TRBV7-3 and TRBJ2-7): GAGVSQTPSNKVTEKGKYVELRCDPISGHTALYWYRQSLGQGPEFLIYFQGTGAADDSGLPNDRFFAVRPEGSVSTLKIQRTERGDSAVYLCASSPIRGDLYEQYFGPGTRLTVT.

CDR3 coding DNA: TGTGCCAGCAGCCAAGATCAAAGCCTCGGGGAGCAGTTCTTC. It translates to CASSQDQSLGEQFF. This chain links TRBV3-1 with TRBJ2-1, with D unresolved. Per the germline V gene, CDR1 is LGHDT and CDR2 is YNNKEL (reference sequence). CDR3 length equals 14 residues. V lost 0 bases, J lost 10 bases, and 13 bases lay in between.

There are a few counts of this clonotype. The chain carries TRBV5-1 and TRBJ1-2, with TRBD1 as a possible D gene (6 bases). The CDR3 contains 14 residues. V was shortened by 6 bases and J by 5 bases, with 17 bases between the two germline ends. Germline CDR1 is SGHRS and CDR2 is YFSETQ. Here the CDR3 DNA reads TGCGCCAGCACCGAGACAGGCGAACTTTATGGCTACACCTTC. Amino acids: CASTETGELYGYTF.